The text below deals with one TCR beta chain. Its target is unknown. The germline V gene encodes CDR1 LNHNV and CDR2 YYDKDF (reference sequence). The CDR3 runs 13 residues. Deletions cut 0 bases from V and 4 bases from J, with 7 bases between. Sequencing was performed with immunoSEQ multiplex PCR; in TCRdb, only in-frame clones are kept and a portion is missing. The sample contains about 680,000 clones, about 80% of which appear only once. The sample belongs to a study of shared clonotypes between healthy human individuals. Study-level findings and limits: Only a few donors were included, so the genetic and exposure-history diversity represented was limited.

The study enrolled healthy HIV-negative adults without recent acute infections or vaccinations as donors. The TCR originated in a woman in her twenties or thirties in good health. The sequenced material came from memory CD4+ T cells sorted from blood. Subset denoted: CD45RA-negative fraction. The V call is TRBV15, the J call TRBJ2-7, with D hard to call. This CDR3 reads CATSRDSGYEQYF. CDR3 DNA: TGTGCCACCAGCAGAGATTCCGGTTACGAGCAGTACTTC.